Listed below are T cell receptor beta chains from one sample, sequenced in a study of tumor-infiltrating lymphocytes in localized non-small cell lung cancer. The repertoire was sequenced with immunoSEQ multiplex PCR; TCRdb's copy has only in-frame clones and lacks some. The table has some 21,000 clones, approximately 80% seen once. Source material: lung tumor tissue. The source of these receptors is a human donor with non-small cell lung cancer. CDR3s include the opening cysteine and the closing phenylalanine or tryptophan. The D gene is left open where the match is weak. Expanded clones are given a class, and other clones once, few, many or no size at all.

>TRBJ2-1|TRBV9|-|-|13
TGTGCCAGCAGCGCTCACTACCAGGGGGGTTCGTTCTTC
CASSAHYQGGSFF
>TRBJ2-5|TRBV19|-|-|15
TGTGCCAGTAGTTCGGGGGACTTACGGCAAGAGACCCAGTACTTC
CASSSGDLRQETQYF
>TRBJ2-1|TRBV14|-|-|16
TGTGCCAGCAGCCAAAGCTTCGGTTCTTTCTACAATGAGCAGTTCTTC
CASSQSFGSFYNEQFF
>TRBJ2-7|TRBV5-5|-|-|13
TGTGCCAGCAGCTTGGTGAATCGGGGCGAGCAGTACTTC
CASSLVNRGEQYF
>TRBJ2-7|TRBV27|-|TRBD1|14
TGTGCCAGCACTACCCGGGACAGGGGTAACGAGCAGTACTTC
CASTTRDRGNEQYF
>TRBJ2-3|TRBV5-1|-|-|13
TGCGCCAGCAAGGTACAGGGTGCAGATACGCAGTATTTT
CASKVQGADTQYF
>TRBJ2-3|TRBV7-9|-|-|13
TGTGCCAGCAGCTCGTGGGGAGCAGATACGCAGTATTTT
CASSSWGADTQYF
>TRBJ1-5|TRBV30|-|TRBD1|16
TGTGCCTGGACTCCCGGGGACAGGGGGCTTAATCAGCCCCAGCATTTT
CAWTPGDRGLNQPQHF
>TRBJ2-2|TRBV27|-|-|14
TGTGCCAGCAGTTTAGGGCTAGTCACCGGGGAGCTGTTTTTT
CASSLGLVTGELFF
>TRBJ2-7|TRBV7-3|-|-|16
TGTGCCAGCAGCCAAAGCGGTGGAGTAGTCCCCTACGAGCAGTACTTC
CASSQSGGVVPYEQYF
>TRBJ2-6|TRBV2|once|-|14
TGTGCCAGCAGTGAGGTAGGGGGGGCCAACGTCCTGACTTTC
CASSEVGGANVLTF
>TRBJ1-2|TRBV19|-|-|13
TGTGCCAGTAGTATCCCAGGGATCTATGGCTACACCTTC
CASSIPGIYGYTF
>TRBJ2-5|TRBV7-8|-|-|14
TGTGCCAGCAGCCCCTCAGCGGGTCAAGAGACCCAGTACTTC
CASSPSAGQETQYF
>TRBJ2-7|TRBV14|-|-|16
TGTGCCAGCAGCCACCGGGGAAAAGCGTTGGACTACGAGCAGTACTTC
CASSHRGKALDYEQYF
>TRBJ2-2|TRBV30|-|TRBD2|17
TGTGCCTGGAGTGTATATAGCGGGAGGGCCGGGACCGGGGAGCTGTTTTTT
CAWSVYSGRAGTGELFF
>TRBJ2-2|TRBV10-3|-|-|16
TGTGCCATCAGTGAGTCAGGTGGGAGGCACACCGGGGAGCTGTTTTTT
CAISESGGRHTGELFF
>TRBJ2-2|TRBV18|-|-|16
TGTGCCAGCTCACCACCGGAGGGTCCCAGGGAGGGGGAGCTGTTTTTT
CASSPPEGPREGELFF
>TRBJ1-1|TRBV11-2|few|-|14
TGTGCCAGCAGCTTAGTAGGGAGAGGCACTGAAGCTTTCTTT
CASSLVGRGTEAFF
>TRBJ2-1|TRBV7-2|-|-|14
TGTGCCAGCAGCTTAGCGCGGGTAGTCAATGAGCAGTTCTTC
CASSLARVVNEQFF
>TRBJ1-5|TRBV5-1|-|TRBD1|17
TGCGCCAGCAGGTTTAACGGCGACAGGGATAGCAATCAGCCCCAGCATTTT
CASRFNGDRDSNQPQHF
>TRBJ1-1|TRBV7-2|once|-|14
TGTGCCAGCAGCCCCCATCCGGGTGGCACTGAAGCTTTCTTT
CASSPHPGGTEAFF